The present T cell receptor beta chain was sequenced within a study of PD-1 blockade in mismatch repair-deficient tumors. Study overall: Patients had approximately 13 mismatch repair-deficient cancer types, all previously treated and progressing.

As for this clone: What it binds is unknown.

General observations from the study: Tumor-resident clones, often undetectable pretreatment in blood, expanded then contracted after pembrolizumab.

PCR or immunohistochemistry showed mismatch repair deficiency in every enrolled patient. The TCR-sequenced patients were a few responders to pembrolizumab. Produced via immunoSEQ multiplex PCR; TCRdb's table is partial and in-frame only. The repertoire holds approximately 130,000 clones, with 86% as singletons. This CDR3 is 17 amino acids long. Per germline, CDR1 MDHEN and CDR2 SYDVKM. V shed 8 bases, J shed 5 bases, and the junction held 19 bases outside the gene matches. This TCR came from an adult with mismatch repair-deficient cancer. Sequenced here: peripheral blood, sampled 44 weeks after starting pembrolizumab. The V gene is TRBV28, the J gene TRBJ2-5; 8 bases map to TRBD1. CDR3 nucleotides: TGTGCCAGCGGGAATCAGGGCACAGGGGGGTTTCGTGAGACCCAGTACTTC. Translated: CASGNQGTGGFRETQYF.